A single sample gave rise to the 19 T cell receptor beta chains below, sequenced in a study of neoadjuvant anti-PD-1 for oral cavity cancer. Described time point: after neoadjuvant nivolumab, at surgical resection. This table comes from immunoSEQ multiplex PCR, and its TCRdb copy is limited to in-frame clones, with some not included. The table has about 9,600 clones, 66% seen once. Sequencing was performed on PBMCs, taken after nivolumab (anti-PD-1) treatment. The receptor source for this set is a person aged 35 to 85 with oral cavity squamous cell carcinoma.

The V gene is TRBV25-1, the J gene TRBJ2-7; D perhaps matches TRBD2 (6 bases). In germline, CDR1 is MGHDK, CDR2 SYGVNS. V lost 5 bases, J lost 7 bases, and 9 bases lay in between. The CDR3 is 11 residues long. CDR3 amino acids: CASSWRDEQYF. As DNA, the CDR3 is TGTGCCAGCAGTTGGCGGGATGAGCAGTACTTC.

This clone was detected a few times. The rearrangement uses TRBV2 and TRBJ2-7; perhaps TRBD1 as D (6 bases). CDR1 SNHLY and CDR2 FYNNEI come from the germline V gene. The CDR3 contains 13 residues. The ends were cut back, 1 base at V and 5 bases at J, with 9 bases in the middle. The CDR3 DNA reads TGTGCCAGCAGTGAAGGTACAGGGAACGAGCAGTACTTC. Translated, it gives CASSEGTGNEQYF.

The V and J genes are TRBV5-6 and TRBJ1-5; 8 nucleotides match TRBD1. This CDR3 has 15 amino acids. V shed 4 bases, J shed 4 bases, and the junction held 7 bases outside the gene matches. Germline V gives CDR1 SGHDT, CDR2 YYEEEE. CDR3 bases: TGTGCCAGCAGCGTTTATACAGGGGGGAATCAGCCCCAGCATTTT. Translation gives CASSVYTGGNQPQHF.

The chain joins TRBV10-3 to TRBJ2-7; 7 bases line up with TRBD2. The germline gives CDR1 ENHRY, CDR2 SYGVKD. The CDR3 totals 15 residues. V was clipped by 6 bases and J by 0 bases; unmatched bases: 8. The CDR3 DNA sequence: TGTGCCATCAGCCGGGAGACTAGCCTCTCCTACGAGCAGTACTTC. The encoded protein is CAISRETSLSYEQYF.

The chain employs TRBV10-3 and TRBJ2-7, with 8 bases that match TRBD1. CDR1 ENHRY and CDR2 SYGVKD come from the germline V gene. J gave up 4 bases and V 0 bases, and 2 bases lay outside the gene matches. This CDR3 contains 14 residues. CDR3 sequence (DNA): TGTGCCATCAGTGAGTCTGGACAGGGTTACGAGCAGTACTTC. Translating gives CAISESGQGYEQYF.

This chain joins TRBV6-6 and TRBJ1-5; D may be TRBD1 (5 bases). The germline CDR1 and CDR2 sequences are MNHNY and SVGAGI (reference sequence). Trimming left V 6 bases short and J 0 bases short, with 12 bases between. This CDR3 is built from 15 residues. The CDR3, as DNA: TGTGCCAGCAGACTGACAGAGTATAGCAATCAGCCCCAGCATTTT. It specifies CASRLTEYSNQPQHF.

In its sample, this clone was seen once. The chain uses TRBV6-4 and TRBJ2-3; D unclear. V lost 2 bases to trimming and J lost 2 bases, with 8 bases between them. The CDR3 spans 14 residues. CDR1 and CDR2 from the germline V gene are MRHNA and SNTAGT. CDR3 sequence reads: CASSDNDFTDTQYF. CDR3 DNA sequence: TGTGCCAGCAGTGACAATGACTTCACAGATACGCAGTATTTT.

The V call is TRBV5-5, the J call TRBJ2-7; perhaps TRBD2 as D (5 bases). Trimming took off 4 bases at V and 3 bases at J, with 17 bases between the two ends. Germline V gene lookup returns CDR1 SGHKS and CDR2 YYEKEE (reference sequence). The CDR3 extends over 15 amino acids. Here the CDR3 reads CASSLTYLGSYEQYF. The DNA for the CDR3 is TGTGCCAGCAGCCTGACCTACTTGGGGAGCTACGAGCAGTACTTC. Using reference TRBV5-5 and TRBJ2-7 for the parts outside the CDR3, the full variable domain is DAGVTQSPTHLIKTRGQQVTLRCSPISGHKSVSWYQQVLGQGPQFIFQYYEKEERGRGNFPDRFSARQFPNYSSELNVNALLLGDSALYLCASSLTYLGSYEQYFGPGTRLTVT.

J is TRBJ1-5 and V is TRBV6-1; tentatively, D is TRBD1 (5 bases). Trimming removed 2 bases from V and 7 bases from J, with 9 bases in between. The CDR3 is 13 amino acids. CDR1 is MNHNS, CDR2 SASEGT, per germline. CDR3 sequence: CASSEWGEQPQHF. The CDR3 nucleotides are TGTGCCAGCAGTGAATGGGGGGAGCAGCCCCAGCATTTT.

DNA of the CDR3: TGCGCCAGCAGCTTGGGCGGGGCCGCCACAGATACGCAGTATTTT. Amino acid sequence: CASSLGGAATDTQYF. The rearrangement links TRBV5-1 to TRBJ2-3, with a tentative D call TRBD2 (6 bases). Trimming shortened V by 0 bases and J by 2 bases, and 10 bases separated the two germline ends. Looked up from germline, CDR1 is SGHRS and CDR2 is YFSETQ. The CDR3 sequence is 15 residues long.

This CDR3 reads CSAREGETQYF. The CDR3 DNA sequence: TGCAGTGCTAGAGAGGGGGAGACCCAGTACTTC. The rearrangement links TRBV20-1 to TRBJ2-5, with no clear D. Trimming shortened V by 0 bases and J by 5 bases, and 4 bases separated the two germline ends. CDR3 size: 11 residues. The germline V gene has CDR1 DFQATT and CDR2 SNEGSKA (reference sequence).

The chain combines TRBV18 with TRBJ2-5; TRBD1 might be the D (6 bases). The CDR3 extends over 16 amino acids. V was trimmed by 2 bases and J by 3 bases, leaving 16 bases between them. Germline lookup yields CDR1 KGHSH and CDR2 LQKENI. The CDR3 region is CASSPATGNHEETQYF. DNA of the CDR3: TGTGCCAGCTCACCAGCGACAGGAAATCATGAAGAGACCCAGTACTTC.

J is TRBJ1-1 and V is TRBV10-3; D is possibly TRBD1 (6 bases). The germline V gene encodes CDR1 ENHRY and CDR2 SYGVKD. V was clipped by 2 bases and J by 1 base, with 11 bases between them. This CDR3 has 15 amino acids. DNA of the CDR3: TGTGCCATCAGTGAGATTCGGGGGCGGAACACTGAAGCTTTCTTT. Its protein is CAISEIRGRNTEAFF.

V is TRBV5-1 and J is TRBJ2-1; TRBD1 matches 7 bases. The CDR3 runs to 15 residues. The V gene's germline CDR1 is SGHRS and CDR2 YFSETQ. V lost 7 bases and J lost 6; bases outside the gene matches: 13. DNA of the CDR3: TGCGCCAGCGAACTGGACAGGTCTAGTTTCAATGAGCAGTTCTTC. It is translated as CASELDRSSFNEQFF.

Only a few counts were recorded for this clone. This sequence joins TRBV29-1 and TRBJ2-7; 7 bases are shared with TRBD2. CDR1 and CDR2 (germline): SQVTM, ANQGSEA. V shed 4 bases and J 6 bases; nucleotides not matched to a gene: 9. This CDR3 has 13 residues. CDR3 sequence: CSVGGGPGREQYF. The CDR3 DNA reads as TGCAGCGTTGGGGGGGGTCCTGGGCGCGAGCAGTACTTC.

The chain employs TRBV2 and TRBJ1-5; D ambiguous. Trimming shortened V by 8 bases and J by 3 bases, and 11 bases separated the two germline ends. CDR1 is SNHLY and CDR2 is FYNNEI in the germline V gene. The CDR3 has 13 residues. The CDR3 DNA reads TGTGCCAGCGTCCAGGACTCCAATCAGCCCCAGCATTTT. Translating it yields CASVQDSNQPQHF.

The chain uses TRBV28 and TRBJ1-2; D is unclear. The CDR3 runs to 14 residues. Germline V gene data show CDR1 as MDHEN and CDR2 as SYDVKM. The V end lost 2 bases, the J end lost 2 bases, and 9 bases lay between the germline ends. In DNA form, the CDR3 reads TGTGCCAGCAGTTTAACGGGAGCGAACTATGGCTACACCTTC. Its translation is CASSLTGANYGYTF.

The genes are TRBV28 and TRBJ1-2, with D unclear. Per the germline V gene, CDR1 is MDHEN and CDR2 is SYDVKM. This CDR3 comprises 13 residues. The V gene lost 2 bases and the J gene lost 6 bases, with 10 bases spanning the gap. CDR3 in amino acids: CASSLRGSHGYTF. The CDR3 DNA reads as TGTGCCAGCAGTTTACGGGGTTCCCATGGCTACACCTTC.

The V gene is TRBV5-1, the J gene TRBJ1-2, with D unresolved. CDR3 length equals 12 residues. Germline V gene sequence: CDR1 SGHRS, CDR2 YFSETQ. Trimming pared 4 bases from V and 6 bases from J, leaving 10 bases between. The CDR3 protein is CASSAGGDGYTF. CDR3 nucleotides: TGCGCCAGCAGCGCCGGTGGAGATGGCTACACCTTC.